This T cell receptor beta chain comes out of a study of blood T cell repertoires in COVID-19. Study as a whole: Sites in the United States, Italy and Spain provided acute and convalescent COVID-19 samples. Sample material is recorded as cDNA or gDNA derived from T cells, B-cell-depleted T cells, or PBMCs.

This CDR3 has 12 amino acids. Deletions cut 0 bases from V and 5 bases from J, with 5 bases between. Germline V gives CDR1 SGDLS, CDR2 YYNGEE. This clone has just one count. Original processing methods: Reference gene primer amplification in the assay estimated nucleated cell counts. Sequencing used immunoSEQ multiplex PCR; TCRdb keeps in-frame clones, though not all of them. The V and J calls and the clone size are those of that table, but D and trimming were determined from the DNA. The data contain more than 85,000 clones, around 89% of them seen just once; the ten biggest clones take up around 1.2%.

This receptor was obtained from a human donor in a cohort sampled during active COVID-19. V usage is TRBV9 and J usage is TRBJ2-5, with D perhaps TRBD1 (5 bases). The sequenced sample was peripheral blood. CDR3 loop: CASSVEGETQYF. The DNA for the CDR3 is TGTGCCAGCAGCGTAGAGGGGGAGACCCAGTACTTC.